The clone carrying this T cell receptor (beta chain) appeared once. Trimming shortened V by 0 bases and J by 10 bases, and 9 bases separated the two germline ends. The germline V gene has CDR1 DFQATT and CDR2 SNEGSKA (reference sequence). This CDR3 region has 11 residues. This specimen belongs to a study of control samples from healthy donors and cancer patients. Using immunoSEQ multiplex PCR, the repertoire was profiled, and TCRdb retains in-frame clones only, with some absent. The sample has tens of thousands of clones; more than 70% are singletons. The specimen sequenced was blood. This sequence joins TRBV20-1 and TRBJ1-2; TRBD1 is a possible D gene (5 bases). The clonotype was recovered from a woman aged 50 to 60 in good health. This CDR3 is CSARDQGDYTF. The CDR3 coding sequence is TGCAGTGCTAGAGATCAGGGTGACTACACCTTC.